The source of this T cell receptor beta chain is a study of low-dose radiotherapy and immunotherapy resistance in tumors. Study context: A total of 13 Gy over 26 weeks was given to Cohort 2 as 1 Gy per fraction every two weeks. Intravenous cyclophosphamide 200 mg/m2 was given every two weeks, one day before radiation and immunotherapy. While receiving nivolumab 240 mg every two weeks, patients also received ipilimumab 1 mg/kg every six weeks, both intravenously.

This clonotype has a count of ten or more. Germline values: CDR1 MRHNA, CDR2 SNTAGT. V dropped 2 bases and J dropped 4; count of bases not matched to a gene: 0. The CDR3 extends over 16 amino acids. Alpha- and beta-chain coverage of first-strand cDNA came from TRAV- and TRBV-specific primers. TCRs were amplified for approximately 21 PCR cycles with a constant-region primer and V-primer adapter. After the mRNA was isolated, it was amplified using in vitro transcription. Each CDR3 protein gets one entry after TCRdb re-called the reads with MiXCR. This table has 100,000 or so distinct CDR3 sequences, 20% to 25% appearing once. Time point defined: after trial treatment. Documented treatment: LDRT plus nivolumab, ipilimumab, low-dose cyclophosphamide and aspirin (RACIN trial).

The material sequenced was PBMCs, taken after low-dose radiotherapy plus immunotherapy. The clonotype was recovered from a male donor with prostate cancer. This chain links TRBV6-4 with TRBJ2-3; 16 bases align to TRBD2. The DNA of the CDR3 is TGTGCCAGCAGTGACGGGACTAGCGGGGGGGCAGATACGCAGTATTTT. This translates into CASSDGTSGGADTQYF.